This entry is about one T cell receptor (beta chain). This sample was included in a study of blood T cell repertoires in COVID-19. Study-wide background: Sites in the United States, Italy and Spain provided acute and convalescent COVID-19 samples. Nucleic acid was either cDNA or gDNA, and it came from T cells, B-cell-depleted T cells, or PBMCs.

The germline V gene has CDR1 SNHLY and CDR2 FYNNEI. The CDR3 has 15 residues. J gave up 5 bases and V 4 bases, and 9 bases lay outside the gene matches. The authors' processing: Reference gene primer amplification gave estimated nucleated cell counts. Profiled with immunoSEQ multiplex PCR; TCRdb holds only in-frame clones, not every one. The V and J calls and clone size are taken from that table; D and trimming were inferred from the DNA. This sample carries 130,000 to 150,000 clones, 88% of them seen once, and the ten largest clones take approximately 10%. The source material was peripheral blood. This receptor was identified in a man in his fifties or sixties with active or convalescent COVID-19. V and J are TRBV2 and TRBJ2-5; 8 nucleotides line up with TRBD1. CDR3 nucleotide sequence: TGTGCCAGCAGTGGACAGGGGCTTACAGGGGAGACCCAGTACTTC. It translates to CASSGQGLTGETQYF. Full variable domain (remainder filled in from reference TRBV2 and TRBJ2-5): EPEVTQTPSHQVTQMGQEVILRCVPISNHLYFYWYRQILGQKVEFLVSFYNNEISEKSEIFDDQFSVERPDGSNFTLKIRSTKLEDSAMYFCASSGQGLTGETQYFGPGTRLLVL.